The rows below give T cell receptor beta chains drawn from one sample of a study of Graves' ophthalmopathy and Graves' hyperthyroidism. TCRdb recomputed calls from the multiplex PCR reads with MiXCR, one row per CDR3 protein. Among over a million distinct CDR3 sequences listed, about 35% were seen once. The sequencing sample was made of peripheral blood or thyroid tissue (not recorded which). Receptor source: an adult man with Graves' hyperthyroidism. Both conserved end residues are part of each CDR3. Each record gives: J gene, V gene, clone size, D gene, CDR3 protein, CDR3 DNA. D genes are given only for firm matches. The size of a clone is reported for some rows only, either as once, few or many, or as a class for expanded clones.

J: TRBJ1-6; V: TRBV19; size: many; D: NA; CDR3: CASSDSKTANSPLHF; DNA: TGTGCCAGTAGCGACTCGAAGACAGCAAATTCACCCCTCCACTTT
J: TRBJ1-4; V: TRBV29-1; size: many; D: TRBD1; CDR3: CSVAKGGVATNEKLFF; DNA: TGCAGCGTTGCGAAAGGGGGCGTAGCAACTAATGAAAAACTGTTTTTT
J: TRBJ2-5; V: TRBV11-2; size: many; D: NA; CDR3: CASSLKLGGTQYF; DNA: TGTGCCAGCAGCTTGAAGTTGGGGGGGACCCAGTACTTC
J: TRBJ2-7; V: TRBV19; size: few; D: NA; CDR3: CASSTINNEQYF; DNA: TGTGCCAGTAGTACAATCAATAACGAGCAGTACTTC
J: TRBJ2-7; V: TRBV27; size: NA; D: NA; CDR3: CASAGSPFSYEQYF; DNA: TGTGCCAGCGCCGGTAGCCCATTCTCCTACGAGCAGTACTTC
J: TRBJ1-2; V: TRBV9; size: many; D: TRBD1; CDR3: CASSGGQGIPFDGYTF; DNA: TGTGCCAGCAGCGGAGGACAGGGCATACCTTTTGATGGCTACACCTTC
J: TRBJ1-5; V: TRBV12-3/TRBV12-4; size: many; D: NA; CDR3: CASRPANQPQHF; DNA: TGTGCCAGCAGACCAGCAAATCAGCCCCAGCATTTT
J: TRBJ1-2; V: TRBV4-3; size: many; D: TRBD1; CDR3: CASSHELFLGTDF; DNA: TGCGCCAGCAGCCATGAACTATTCCTCGGGACAGACTTC
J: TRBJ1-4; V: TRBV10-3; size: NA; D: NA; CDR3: CAITRDDSWEKLFF; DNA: TGTGCCATCACCAGGGACGACAGTTGGGAAAAACTGTTTTTT
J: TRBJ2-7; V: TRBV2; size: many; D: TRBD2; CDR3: CASDIAGEQYF; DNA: TGTGCCAGTGATATAGCGGGAGAGCAGTACTTC
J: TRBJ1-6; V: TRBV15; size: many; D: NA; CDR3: CATSARGRNSPLHF; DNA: TGTGCCACCAGCGCGCGGGGTCGTAATTCACCCCTCCACTTT
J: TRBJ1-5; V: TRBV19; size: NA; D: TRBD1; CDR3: CASTRTGERQPQHF; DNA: TGTGCCAGTACCCGGACAGGGGAACGTCAGCCCCAGCATTTT
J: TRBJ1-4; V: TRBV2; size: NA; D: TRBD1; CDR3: CASSSSQGDEKLFF; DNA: TGTGCCAGCAGCTCGTCACAGGGGGACGAAAAACTGTTTTTT
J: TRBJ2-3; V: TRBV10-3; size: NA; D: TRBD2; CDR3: CAISGGGFTDTQYF; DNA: TGTGCCATCAGTGGGGGGGGGTTCACAGATACGCAGTATTTT
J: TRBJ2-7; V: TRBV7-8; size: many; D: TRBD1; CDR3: CASSLRRDRDEQYF; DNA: TGTGCCAGCAGCCTCCGCAGGGACAGGGACGAGCAGTACTTC
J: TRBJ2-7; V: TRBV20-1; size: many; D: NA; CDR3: CSASPWGEQYF; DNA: TGCAGTGCAAGTCCTTGGGGGGAGCAGTACTTC
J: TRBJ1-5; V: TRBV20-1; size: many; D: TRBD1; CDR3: CSAEDRASQPQHF; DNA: TGCAGTGCGGAGGACAGGGCGAGCCAGCCCCAGCATTTT
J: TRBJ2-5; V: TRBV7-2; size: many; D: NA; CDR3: CASSLADQETQYF; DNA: TGTGCCAGCAGCTTGGCAGACCAAGAGACCCAGTACTTC
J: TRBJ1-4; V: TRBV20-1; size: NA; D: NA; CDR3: CSAQDTQGANEKLFF; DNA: TGCAGTGCTCAGGACACCCAGGGAGCTAATGAAAAACTGTTTTTT
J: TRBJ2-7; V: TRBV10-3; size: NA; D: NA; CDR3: CASSRGAGTPYEQYF; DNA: TGTGCCAGCAGTCGGGGGGCCGGGACACCATACGAGCAGTACTTC
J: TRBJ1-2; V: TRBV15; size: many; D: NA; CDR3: CATSRDRVGGYGYTF; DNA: TGTGCCACCAGCAGAGATCGGGTCGGAGGCTATGGCTACACCTTC
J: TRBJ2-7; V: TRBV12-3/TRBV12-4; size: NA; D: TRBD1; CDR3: CASSLHTRTGVPEQYF; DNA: TGTGCCAGCAGTTTACACACCCGGACAGGGGTTCCCGAGCAGTACTTC
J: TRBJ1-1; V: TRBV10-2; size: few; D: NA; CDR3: CASSEPGGNTEAFF; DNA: TGCGCCAGCAGTGAGCCTGGGGGGAACACTGAAGCTTTCTTT
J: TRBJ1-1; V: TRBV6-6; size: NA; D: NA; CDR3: CASSYRGGEAFF; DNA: TGTGCCAGCAGTTACAGAGGGGGTGAAGCTTTCTTT
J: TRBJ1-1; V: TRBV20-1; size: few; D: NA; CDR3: CSASRRGLSTEAFF; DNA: TGCAGTGCTAGCCGCAGGGGCCTTTCTACTGAAGCTTTCTTT
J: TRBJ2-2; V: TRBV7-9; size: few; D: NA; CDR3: CASSSRQERTNTGELFF; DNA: TGTGCCAGCAGCTCCCGACAGGAGCGTACGAACACCGGGGAGCTGTTTTTT
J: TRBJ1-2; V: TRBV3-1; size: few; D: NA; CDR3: CASSQERIKGYTF; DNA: TGTGCCAGCAGCCAAGAGAGAATTAAGGGCTACACCTTC
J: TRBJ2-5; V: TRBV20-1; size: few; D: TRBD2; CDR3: CSAPLAGQYQETQYF; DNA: TGCAGTGCCCCCTTAGCGGGGCAGTACCAAGAGACCCAGTACTTC
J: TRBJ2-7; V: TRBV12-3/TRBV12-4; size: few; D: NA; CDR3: CASIQGLGSYEQYF; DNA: TGTGCCAGCATCCAAGGGCTGGGCTCCTACGAGCAGTACTTC
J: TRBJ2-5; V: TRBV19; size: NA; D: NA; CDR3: CAIQRGQETQYF; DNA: TGTGCCATACAGCGAGGCCAAGAGACCCAGTACTTC
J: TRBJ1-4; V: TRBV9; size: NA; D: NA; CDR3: CASSPEGSQGEKLFF; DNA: TGTGCCAGCAGCCCAGAGGGAAGTCAGGGCGAAAAACTGTTTTTT
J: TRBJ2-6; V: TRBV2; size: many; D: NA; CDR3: CASSPPPRGANVLTF; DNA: TGTGCCAGCAGTCCCCCCCCCAGGGGGGCCAACGTCCTGACTTTC
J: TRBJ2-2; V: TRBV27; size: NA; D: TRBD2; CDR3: CASRPRAGLSTGELFF; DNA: TGTGCCAGCAGACCAAGAGCGGGATTGAGCACCGGGGAGCTGTTTTTT
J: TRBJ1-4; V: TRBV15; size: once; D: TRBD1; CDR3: CATSKLGQGARNEKLFF; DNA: TGTGCCACCAGCAAACTGGGACAGGGGGCTCGAAATGAAAAACTGTTTTTT
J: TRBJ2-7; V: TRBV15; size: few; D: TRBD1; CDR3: CATSPGGTGDEQYF; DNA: TGTGCCACCAGCCCCGGCGGGACAGGGGACGAGCAGTACTTC
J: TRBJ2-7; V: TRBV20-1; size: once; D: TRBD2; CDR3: CSARGPGTSGSAYEQYF; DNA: TGCAGTGCTAGAGGTCCCGGGACTAGCGGGTCGGCGTACGAGCAGTACTTC
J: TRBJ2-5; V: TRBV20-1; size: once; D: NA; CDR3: CSARDTGTSETQYF; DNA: TGCAGTGCTAGAGACACAGGGACGTCGGAGACCCAGTACTTC
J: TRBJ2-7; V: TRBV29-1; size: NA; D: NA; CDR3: CSVGGAAWDEQYF; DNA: TGCAGCGTTGGGGGGGCCGCCTGGGACGAGCAGTACTTC
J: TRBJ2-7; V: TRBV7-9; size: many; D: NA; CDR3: CASSFSGNTYEQYF; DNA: TGTGCCAGCAGCTTCTCCGGGAACACCTACGAGCAGTACTTC
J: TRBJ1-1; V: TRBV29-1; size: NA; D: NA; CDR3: CSVGRAPRDTEAFF; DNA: TGCAGCGTTGGCCGGGCCCCCCGCGACACTGAAGCTTTCTTT
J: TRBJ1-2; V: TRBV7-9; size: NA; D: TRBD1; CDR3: CASSPPDRLYGYTF; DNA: TGTGCCAGCAGCCCCCCGGACAGGCTCTATGGCTACACCTTC
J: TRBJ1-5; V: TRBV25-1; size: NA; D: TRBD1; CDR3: CAWSEPTGGGNQPQHF; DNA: TGTGCCTGGAGTGAACCCACAGGGGGCGGCAATCAGCCCCAGCATTTT
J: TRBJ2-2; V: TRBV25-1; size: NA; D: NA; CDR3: CASRDGQWKTGELFF; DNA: TGTGCCAGCAGGGACGGACAATGGAAGACCGGGGAGCTGTTTTTT
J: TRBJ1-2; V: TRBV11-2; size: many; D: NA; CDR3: CASSSPTGQRIYGYTF; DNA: TGTGCCAGCAGCTCGCCCACTGGACAGAGAATCTATGGCTACACCTTC
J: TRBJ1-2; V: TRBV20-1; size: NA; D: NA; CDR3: CSAGGQTYTF; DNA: TGCAGTGCTGGAGGACAGACCTACACCTTC
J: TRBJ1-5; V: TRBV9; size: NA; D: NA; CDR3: CASRDLSNQPQHF; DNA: TGTGCCAGCAGAGATCTGAGCAATCAGCCCCAGCATTTT
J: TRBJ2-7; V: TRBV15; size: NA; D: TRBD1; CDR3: CATSSFGRDRYYEQYF; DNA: TGTGCCACCAGCAGTTTCGGCCGGGACAGGTATTACGAGCAGTACTTC
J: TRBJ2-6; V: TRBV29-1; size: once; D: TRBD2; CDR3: CSVEARRGGGSGANVLTF; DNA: TGCAGCGTTGAAGCACGGCGGGGGGGGGGCTCTGGGGCCAACGTCCTGACTTTC
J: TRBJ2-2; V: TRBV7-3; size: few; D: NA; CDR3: CASSLYRQADDTGELFF; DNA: TGTGCCAGTAGTCTCTATAGACAGGCGGATGACACCGGGGAGCTGTTTTTT
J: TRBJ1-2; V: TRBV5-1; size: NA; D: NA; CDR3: CASSFREYTF; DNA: TGTGCCAGCAGCTTCCGCGAATACACCTTC
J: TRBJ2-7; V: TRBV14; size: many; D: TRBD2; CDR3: CASSHIAGLGSYEQYF; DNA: TGTGCCAGCAGCCACATAGCGGGATTAGGTTCCTACGAGCAGTACTTC
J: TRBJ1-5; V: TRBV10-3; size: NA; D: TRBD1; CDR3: CAISPDRDGTQHF; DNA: TGTGCCATCAGCCCTGACAGGGACGGGACCCAGCATTTT
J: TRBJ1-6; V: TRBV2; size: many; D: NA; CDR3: CASSGRSSYNSPLHF; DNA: TGTGCCAGCAGTGGGAGGAGCTCCTATAATTCACCCCTCCACTTT
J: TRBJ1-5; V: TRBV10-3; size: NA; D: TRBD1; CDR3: CAIRTGLNQPQHF; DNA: TGTGCCATCAGGACAGGGCTCAATCAGCCCCAGCATTTT
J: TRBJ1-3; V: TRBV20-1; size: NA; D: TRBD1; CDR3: CSAKDRWTSGNTIYF; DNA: TGCAGTGCTAAGGACAGGTGGACCTCTGGAAACACCATATATTTT
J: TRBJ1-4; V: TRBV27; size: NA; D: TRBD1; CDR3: CASSLYRRGIGEKLFF; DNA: TGTGCCAGCAGTTTATACCGCAGGGGGATAGGAGAAAAACTGTTTTTT
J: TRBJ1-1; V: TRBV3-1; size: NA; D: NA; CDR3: CASSQGGWDEAFF; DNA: TGTGCCAGCAGCCAGGGCGGTTGGGATGAAGCTTTCTTT